This is a list of T cell receptor beta chains from one sample in a study of memory CD4+ T cells and cytomegalovirus serostatus. The protocol was immunoSEQ multiplex PCR, while the TCRdb copy is restricted to in-frame clones and leaves out a portion. This sample has approximately 41,000 clones, with around 78% found just once. Sequencing was carried out using memory CD4+ T cells from blood. The receptors come from an adult in good health and CMV-seronegative. CDR3s include the opening cysteine and the closing phenylalanine or tryptophan. The D gene is left open where the match is weak.

v_gene,j_gene,d_gene,CDR3aa
TRBV6-1,TRBJ1-5,NA,CASSEGGPSLPQHF
TRBV5-4,TRBJ2-3,TRBD2,CASSSRLAVTADTQYF
TRBV5-4,TRBJ1-2,TRBD1,CASSERQGSYGYTF
TRBV11-2,TRBJ2-2,TRBD2,CASQREPNTGELFF
TRBV6-1,TRBJ1-2,NA,CASRTSNYGYTF
TRBV2,TRBJ1-5,NA,CASKYGARQPYIGNQPQHF
TRBV5-1,TRBJ2-3,TRBD2,CASSLEVAGVPGDTQYF
TRBV30,TRBJ2-7,NA,CAWSDPHYEQYF
TRBV19,TRBJ2-1,TRBD1,CASSSRQGGFNEQFF
TRBV5-1,TRBJ2-1,TRBD1,CASSPQTGTGVNNEQFF
TRBV10-3,TRBJ2-5,NA,CAISGVSGGETQYF
TRBV6-5,TRBJ1-5,TRBD1,CASGPQPGQSQPQHF
TRBV6-6,TRBJ2-5,NA,CASSPGQGSETQYF
TRBV7-2,TRBJ2-7,NA,CASSSLPQFEQYF
TRBV7-2,TRBJ2-2,NA,CASRGTNTGELFF
TRBV19,TRBJ2-3,NA,CASKPQPSTDTQYF
TRBV2,TRBJ2-7,NA,CASASPPYEQYF
TRBV5-1,TRBJ1-2,NA,CASSLQGREGYTF